Listed below are T cell receptor beta chains from one sample, sequenced in a study of OX40 agonist ivuxolimab in advanced cancers. Assay used: immunoSEQ multiplex PCR; TCRdb lists only in-frame clones, some missing. The repertoire holds 37,000 or so clones, 82% seen once, with 1.9% in the top ten. This sample comprised CD4+ or CD8+ T cells sorted from blood, obtained in a trial of the OX40 agonist ivuxolimab. The receptor set was obtained from an adult with an advanced solid tumor such as melanoma, head and neck, liver or kidney cancer. The CDR3 runs from the conserved cysteine through the conserved F or W. A D gene is named only where the DNA matches it firmly. Not every row has a clone size; where given, it reads once, few, many or a size class.

>TRBJ2-2|NA|TRBV10-3|NA
CAIKLDQANTGELFF
TGTGCCATCAAATTGGACCAAGCGAACACCGGGGAGCTGTTTTTT
>TRBJ1-2|NA|TRBV12-2|NA
CASRLPGDGGYTF
TGTGCAAGTCGCTTACCAGGGGACGGCGGCTACACCTTC
>TRBJ2-3|NA|TRBV11-3|TRBD2
CASSLTSGGADTQYF
TGTGCCAGCAGCTTGACTAGCGGGGGGGCGGATACGCAGTATTTT
>TRBJ2-6|NA|TRBV9|NA
CASSVSSTGANVLTF
TGTGCCAGCAGCGTATCCAGTACTGGGGCCAACGTCCTGACTTTC
>TRBJ2-3|NA|TRBV18|TRBD2
CASSPGLAGPTSTDTQYF
TGTGCCAGCTCCCCGGGACTAGCGGGGCCCACTAGCACAGATACGCAGTATTTT
>TRBJ2-7|NA|TRBV7-2|NA
CASSLAGGPPYEQYF
TGTGCCAGCAGCTTAGCGGGGGGTCCCCCCTACGAGCAGTACTTC
>TRBJ2-7|NA|TRBV2|NA
CASSEALVDEQYF
TGTGCCAGCAGTGAAGCGCTCGTAGACGAGCAGTACTTC
>TRBJ2-1|NA|TRBV30|NA
CAWSGGTGSEQFF
TGTGCCTGGAGTGGGGGTACAGGGAGCGAGCAGTTCTTC
>TRBJ2-2|NA|TRBV9|NA
CASSSSGTGELFF
TGTGCCAGCAGCTCCTCAGGGACCGGGGAGCTGTTTTTT
>TRBJ1-5|NA|TRBV6-1|NA
CASTLGVYELQHF
TGTGCCAGCACATTGGGTGTGTATGAACTCCAGCATTTT
>TRBJ2-5|few|TRBV4-1|NA
CASSLGQQQETQYF
TGCGCCAGCAGCCTTGGACAGCAGCAAGAGACCCAGTACTTC
>TRBJ1-5|NA|TRBV1|NA
CTSSQDRGQGNQPQHF
TGCACCAGCAGCCAAGACAGGGGACAGGGGAATCAGCCCCAGCATTTT
>TRBJ2-1|NA|TRBV19|TRBD1
CASSTQGQGTHNEQFF
TGTGCCAGTAGTACCCAGGGACAGGGAACGCACAATGAGCAGTTCTTC
>TRBJ2-2|NA|TRBV6-5|TRBD1
CASNPQGANTGELFF
TGTGCCAGCAACCCACAGGGGGCTAACACCGGGGAGCTGTTTTTT
>TRBJ1-3|NA|TRBV4-1|NA
CASSQDNSPGNTIYF
TGCGCCAGCAGCCAAGACAATTCCCCCGGAAACACCATATATTTT
>TRBJ1-2|NA|TRBV6-5|NA
CASTSEAVSGYTF
TGTGCCAGCACTTCGGAGGCGGTTTCGGGCTACACCTTC
>TRBJ2-1|NA|TRBV2|TRBD1
CASSDPPGQGAVNEQFF
TGTGCCAGCAGTGATCCACCGGGACAGGGAGCTGTCAATGAGCAGTTCTTC
>TRBJ2-1|NA|TRBV2|TRBD1
CASSARGDSYNEQFF
TGTGCCAGCAGTGCAAGAGGGGACAGCTACAATGAGCAGTTCTTC
>TRBJ2-1|NA|TRBV9|NA
CASSVAGEQFF
TGTGCCAGCAGCGTAGCGGGAGAGCAGTTCTTC
>TRBJ2-7|NA|TRBV5-5|NA
CASSSDLGEQYF
TGTGCCAGCAGCTCCGATCTCGGGGAGCAGTACTTC
>TRBJ2-7|NA|TRBV6-5|TRBD1
CASSPRTGVTYEQYF
TGTGCCAGCAGTCCCCGGACAGGGGTTACCTACGAGCAGTACTTC
>TRBJ1-2|NA|TRBV30|NA
CAWSETAYGYTF
TGTGCCTGGAGTGAAACAGCCTATGGCTACACCTTC
>TRBJ1-1|once|TRBV27|TRBD1
CASSFRGQGTEAFF
TGTGCCAGCAGTTTTAGGGGACAGGGCACTGAAGCTTTCTTT
>TRBJ2-6|NA|TRBV5-4|NA
CASSFPRSGANVLTF
TGTGCCAGCAGCTTCCCGCGCTCTGGGGCCAACGTCCTGACTTTC
>TRBJ1-5|NA|TRBV7-8|NA
CASSSNTGNQPQHF
TGTGCCAGCAGCTCCAACACAGGGAATCAGCCCCAGCATTTT
>TRBJ1-5|NA|TRBV5-8|TRBD1
CASSSGTGRNSNQPQHF
TGTGCCAGCAGCTCCGGGACAGGGAGAAATAGCAATCAGCCCCAGCATTTT
>TRBJ2-3|NA|TRBV7-9|NA
CASSLDGRQAGDTQYF
TGTGCCAGCAGCTTAGATGGCAGGCAGGCGGGAGATACGCAGTATTTT
>TRBJ2-1|NA|TRBV2|NA
CASSELGERNYNEQFF
TGTGCCAGCAGTGAACTCGGTGAGCGAAATTACAATGAGCAGTTCTTC
>TRBJ2-1|NA|TRBV5-5|NA
CASSAGPTSGGRHEQFF
TGTGCCAGCAGCGCAGGACCTACCTCAGGGGGGCGGCATGAGCAGTTCTTC
>TRBJ2-3|NA|TRBV18|NA
CASSPPSTDTQYF
TGTGCCAGCTCACCACCGAGCACAGATACGCAGTATTTT
>TRBJ2-1|NA|TRBV29-1|NA
CSVDLGGYNEQFF
TGCAGCGTTGACCTGGGCGGGTACAATGAGCAGTTCTTC
>TRBJ2-5|NA|TRBV7-9|NA
CASSLGRLETQYF
TGTGCCAGCAGCTTAGGCAGGCTGGAGACCCAGTACTTC
>TRBJ1-6|NA|TRBV5-1|TRBD1
CASSLAGQGGPSPLHF
TGCGCCAGCAGCTTGGCGGGACAGGGCGGGCCTTCACCCCTCCACTTT
>TRBJ2-7|NA|TRBV7-6|NA
CASSLVGSPDEQYF
TGTGCCAGCAGCTTAGTAGGCTCCCCAGACGAGCAGTACTTC
>TRBJ2-5|few|TRBV5-1|TRBD1
CASTRQGQETQYF
TGCGCCAGCACACGACAGGGCCAAGAGACCCAGTACTTC
>TRBJ2-5|NA|TRBV2|TRBD2
CASSDSSGGEETQYF
TGTGCCAGCAGTGACTCTAGCGGGGGGGAGGAGACCCAGTACTTC
>TRBJ2-1|NA|TRBV5-1|NA
CASCEGDSYNEQFF
TGCGCCAGCTGTGAAGGGGATTCCTACAATGAGCAGTTCTTC
>TRBJ1-2|NA|TRBV9|TRBD1
CASSVSGGSIKGYTF
TGTGCCAGCAGCGTCTCAGGGGGCTCCATCAAGGGCTACACCTTC
>TRBJ2-5|NA|TRBV6-6|NA
CASSWMDVQETQYF
TGTGCCAGCAGTTGGATGGACGTCCAAGAGACCCAGTACTTC
>TRBJ1-1|few|TRBV29-1|NA
CSGLEGISAFF
TGCAGCGGGTTGGAAGGGATTTCGGCTTTCTTT
>TRBJ2-1|once|TRBV11-3|TRBD2
CASSLDGGRSYNEQFF
TGTGCCAGCAGCTTAGACGGCGGGAGGTCCTACAATGAGCAGTTCTTC
>TRBJ1-1|NA|TRBV7-9|NA
CASSNGGGNTEAFF
TGTGCCAGCAGCAACGGGGGAGGGAACACTGAAGCTTTCTTT
>TRBJ1-5|NA|TRBV15|NA
CATSRGPGKPQHF
TGTGCCACCAGCAGAGGTCCGGGAAAGCCCCAGCATTTT
>TRBJ2-7|NA|TRBV10-2|TRBD1
CASRPGQVTSYEQYF
TGCGCCAGCAGACCTGGACAGGTGACCTCCTACGAGCAGTACTTC
>TRBJ1-4|NA|TRBV6-1|NA
CASKTRNEKLFF
TGTGCCAGCAAGACACGGAATGAAAAACTGTTTTTT
>TRBJ2-3|few|TRBV2|TRBD1
CASRDRLSSTDTQYF
TGTGCCAGCAGGGACAGGCTCAGCAGCACAGATACGCAGTATTTT
>TRBJ1-1|NA|TRBV10-3|TRBD1
CAGGQENTEAFF
TGTGCCGGTGGACAGGAGAACACTGAAGCTTTCTTT
>TRBJ1-6|NA|TRBV28|TRBD1
CASSPSTGLGSSYNSPLHF
TGTGCCAGCAGTCCCTCGACAGGGCTTGGGTCATCATATAATTCACCCCTCCACTTT
>TRBJ1-1|once|TRBV23-1|NA
CASSQSVRPKNTEAFF
TGCGCCAGCAGTCAATCGGTGAGGCCCAAGAACACTGAAGCTTTCTTT
>TRBJ2-7|NA|TRBV19|NA
CASSIGQRTYEQYF
TGTGCCAGTAGTATAGGCCAAAGAACCTACGAGCAGTACTTC
>TRBJ1-3|NA|TRBV30|NA
CVSGGEGNTIYF
TGTGTTTCCGGGGGCGAAGGAAACACCATATATTTT
>TRBJ2-6|NA|TRBV15|NA
CATSRDLGVGANVLTF
TGTGCCACCAGCAGAGATCTTGGGGTTGGGGCCAACGTCCTGACTTTC